This TCR beta chain was recovered during a study of blood T cell repertoires in COVID-19. For the study at large: Samples came from the United States, Italy and Spain, spanning acute and convalescent COVID-19. T cells, B-cell-depleted T cells, or PBMCs provided the cDNA or gDNA that served as material.

Methods used by the authors: Cell counts per sample came from amplifying reference gene primers. TCRdb's table, derived via immunoSEQ multiplex PCR, lists solely in-frame clones and lacks some. V and J calls and clone size come straight from that table; D and trimming were deduced from the DNA. Seen here are 85,000 to 110,000 clones, about 92% observed once, and the top ten hold 17%. Germline V gives CDR1 SNHLY, CDR2 FYNNEI. Unmatched junction bases numbered 6, after V lost 4 bases and J lost 4 bases. The CDR3 is 15 residues long. The chain combines TRBV2 with TRBJ1-4, with 7 positions matching TRBD1. The sample comprised peripheral blood. This receptor was identified in a woman of 80 years or more in a cohort sampled during active COVID-19. In DNA form, the CDR3 reads TGTGCCAGCAGTGTATCGGGACAGAATAATGAAAAACTGTTTTTT. It codes for CASSVSGQNNEKLFF.